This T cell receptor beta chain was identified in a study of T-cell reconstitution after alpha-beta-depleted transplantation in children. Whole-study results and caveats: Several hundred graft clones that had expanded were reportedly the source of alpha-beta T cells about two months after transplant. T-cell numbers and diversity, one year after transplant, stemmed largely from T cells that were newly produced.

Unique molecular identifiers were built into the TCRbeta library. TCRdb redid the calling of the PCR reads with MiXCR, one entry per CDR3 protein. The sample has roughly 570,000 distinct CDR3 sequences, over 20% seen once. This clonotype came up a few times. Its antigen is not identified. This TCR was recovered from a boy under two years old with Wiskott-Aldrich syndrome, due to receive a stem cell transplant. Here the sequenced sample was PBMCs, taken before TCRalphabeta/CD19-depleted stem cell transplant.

The CDR3 sequence is CASMVGGQYEQYF. The CDR3 bases are TGTGCCAGCATGGTAGGGGGGCAGTACGAGCAGTACTTC. The J gene is TRBJ2-7, the V gene TRBV12-3 or TRBV12-4; D is tentatively TRBD1 or TRBD2 (6 bases each). The V gene lost 7 bases and the J gene lost 4 bases, with 14 bases spanning the gap. The CDR3 totals 13 residues.